This T cell receptor beta chain was sequenced during a study of T cell responses to AZD1222 COVID-19 vaccine (dated by TCRdb to about 2021). Regarding the research as a whole: TCR sequencing covered more than 230 trial participants: 207 given two doses of AZD1222 and about 26 given two doses of MenACWY control vaccine. Trial participants were enrolled by age into 18-55, 56-69 and 70-plus year subgroups, with 148, 28 and 57 TCR-sequenced participants respectively. What the research found in general, with its limitations: Nearly half of unique spike-specific TCRs reportedly recognized epitopes outside regions mutated in the B.1.351 and B.1.1.7 variants. A significant rise in spike-specific TCR breadth and depth was observed after two AZD1222 doses relative to day 0 and relative to MenACWY recipients. Participants were mostly white British and included more females than males, and it was suggested by the authors that clonal diversity may have been underestimated. Only five or six AZD1222 recipients were SARS-CoV-2 seropositive at baseline, limiting conclusions about previously exposed vaccinees. The 56-69-year group was small, and its depth increase did not reach significance, likely because of low power. Because no day 14 peak-response samples were available, the repertoires could be characterized only after the peak T cell response. The vaccine-associated CD4 TCRs covered the entire spike protein, and the dominant responses fell in regions 160-218 and 743-854.

What the time point label conveys for this sample: baseline before first vaccination. Reading the label with the study, this specimen's treatment or condition is: meningococcal conjugate vaccine given as trial control. Samples from vaccinated people were obtained from the UK trials COV001 and COV002, which included a single-blind randomized controlled phase 2/3 trial of AZD1222 (ChAdOx1 nCoV-19) in healthy adults. For TCRbeta chain sequencing, PBMC samples from trial participants were taken at day 0 and at day 28 after the second dose. CDR1 and CDR2 (MGHRA, YSYEKL) derive from the germline V gene. The CDR3 spans 16 residues, from the cysteine through the phenylalanine. Here the CDR3 DNA is all that survives: 48 bases in frame from base 1. The trim is 4 bases for V and 3 bases for J, with a gap of 15 bases between the germline ends. Concerning this clone: Its target antigen remains unknown. Base quality data are lacking; no much larger clone is found one base away.

The CDR3 regions of human TCRbeta chains were analyzed by immunosequencing. As for how the authors treated the data: Repertoire TCRs were checked for matches against a reference library of SARS-CoV-2-specific TCRs that had been generated using the MIRA antigen-specificity platform. Breadth was defined as the fraction of unique TCRs that were SARS-CoV-2-associated, and depth was defined as the fraction of total T cells that were SARS-CoV-2-associated. Using the MIRA data, every spike-specific TCR was mapped to the spike region that the TCR reacted to and assigned to either a CD4 or a CD8 class. Log10-transformed breadth and depth values were compared by one-way ANOVA with Sidak's multiple comparisons tests. The source is immuneACCESS, and TCRdb retained only in-frame sequences with V and J called. Part of the clones is not carried over; for the studies checked, unresolved V genes explain less than half of this, and the remainder is unexplained. For V, J and clone size, that table is used; D and trimming come from the DNA. Here the sample has 130,000 to 150,000 clones; around 83% occur a single time. The ten most abundant clones make up about 4% of the sample.

The sequenced sample was peripheral blood, obtained on day 0 of MenACWY control vaccination. The chain couples TRBV4-1 to TRBJ1-4; possibly the D gene is TRBD1, per 6 matching bases. This TCR was recovered from an adult in good health. This receptor has the CDR3 CASSPTRGGSNEKLFF. The DNA sequence is TGCGCCAGCAGCCCAACACGCGGGGGCTCTAATGAAAAACTGTTTTTT.